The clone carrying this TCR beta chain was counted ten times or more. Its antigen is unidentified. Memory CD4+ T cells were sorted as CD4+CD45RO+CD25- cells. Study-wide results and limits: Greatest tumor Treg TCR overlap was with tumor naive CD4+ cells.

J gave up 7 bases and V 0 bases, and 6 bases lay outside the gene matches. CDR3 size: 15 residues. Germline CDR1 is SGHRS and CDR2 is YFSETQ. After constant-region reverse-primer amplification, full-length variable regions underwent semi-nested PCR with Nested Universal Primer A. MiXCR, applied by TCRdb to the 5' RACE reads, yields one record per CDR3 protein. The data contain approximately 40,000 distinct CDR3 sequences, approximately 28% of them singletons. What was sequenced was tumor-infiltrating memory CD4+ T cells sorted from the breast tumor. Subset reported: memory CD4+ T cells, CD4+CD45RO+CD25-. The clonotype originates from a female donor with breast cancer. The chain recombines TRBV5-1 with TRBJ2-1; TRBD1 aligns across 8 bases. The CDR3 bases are TGCGCCAGCAGCTTGGTTGCAGGGGGCCGGAATGAGCAGTTCTTC. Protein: CASSLVAGGRNEQFF.